Listed below are T cell receptor beta chains from one sample, sequenced in a study of blood T cell repertoires in COVID-19. Profiled with immunoSEQ multiplex PCR; TCRdb holds only in-frame clones, not every one. The table lists around 450,000 clones, around 88% of them singletons. The material sequenced was peripheral blood. These receptors were collected from a woman in her twenties or thirties with acute or convalescent COVID-19. Both conserved end residues are part of each CDR3. D genes are given only for firm matches. Only part of the rows carry a size: once, few, many, or a class if the clone is expanded.

TRBV6-2/TRBV6-3,-,TRBJ1-2,-,CASSYFLSGYTF,TGTGCCAGCAGTTACTTTTTAAGCGGCTACACCTTC
TRBV15,TRBD1,TRBJ2-5,few,CATSRDAKKGASQETQYF,TGTGCCACCAGCAGAGATGCTAAAAAGGGGGCCAGCCAAGAGACCCAGTACTTC
TRBV15,-,TRBJ1-2,-,CATSRNLRASGYTF,TGTGCCACCAGCAGGAATCTCAGGGCGAGTGGCTACACCTTC
TRBV19,-,TRBJ1-1,-,CASSMAGAMNTEAFF,TGTGCCAGTAGTATGGCAGGGGCCATGAACACTGAAGCTTTCTTT
TRBV24-1,-,TRBJ1-5,-,CATSDTGNQPQHF,TGTGCCACCAGTGATACAGGAAATCAGCCCCAGCATTTT
TRBV19,TRBD1,TRBJ2-3,-,CASTDRAKPDTQYF,TGTGCCAGTACGGACAGGGCAAAGCCAGATACGCAGTATTTT
TRBV19,-,TRBJ2-7,-,CASSIRTLGGYEQYF,TGTGCCAGTAGTATCAGGACGCTCGGGGGTTACGAGCAGTACTTC
TRBV5-5,-,TRBJ1-2,-,CASSYGAAANYGYTF,TGTGCCAGCAGCTATGGGGCAGCCGCTAACTATGGCTACACCTTC
TRBV12-3/TRBV12-4,-,TRBJ2-1,-,CASSSAGLGEQFF,TGTGCCAGCAGTTCGGCAGGGTTGGGTGAGCAGTTCTTC
TRBV5-6,-,TRBJ2-2,-,CASSWGVANTGELFF,TGTGCCAGCAGCTGGGGGGTCGCGAACACCGGGGAGCTGTTTTTT
TRBV4-2,-,TRBJ1-5,-,CASSQSRNGDQPQHF,TGTGCCAGCAGCCAGTCCCGGAACGGGGATCAGCCCCAGCATTTT
TRBV24-1,-,TRBJ2-1,once,CATSDPADREVGEQFF,TGTGCCACCAGTGATCCTGCCGACAGGGAGGTCGGAGAGCAGTTCTTC
TRBV12-3/TRBV12-4,TRBD1,TRBJ1-1,-,CASSLDRGNEAFF,TGTGCCAGCAGTCTTGACAGGGGTAATGAAGCTTTCTTT
TRBV10-3,-,TRBJ1-1,-,CAIRETELNTEAFF,TGTGCCATCAGGGAGACAGAACTGAACACTGAAGCTTTCTTT
TRBV5-1,TRBD2,TRBJ2-3,-,CASSPPSGGSDTQYF,TGCGCCAGCAGCCCCCCTAGCGGGGGTTCAGATACGCAGTATTTT